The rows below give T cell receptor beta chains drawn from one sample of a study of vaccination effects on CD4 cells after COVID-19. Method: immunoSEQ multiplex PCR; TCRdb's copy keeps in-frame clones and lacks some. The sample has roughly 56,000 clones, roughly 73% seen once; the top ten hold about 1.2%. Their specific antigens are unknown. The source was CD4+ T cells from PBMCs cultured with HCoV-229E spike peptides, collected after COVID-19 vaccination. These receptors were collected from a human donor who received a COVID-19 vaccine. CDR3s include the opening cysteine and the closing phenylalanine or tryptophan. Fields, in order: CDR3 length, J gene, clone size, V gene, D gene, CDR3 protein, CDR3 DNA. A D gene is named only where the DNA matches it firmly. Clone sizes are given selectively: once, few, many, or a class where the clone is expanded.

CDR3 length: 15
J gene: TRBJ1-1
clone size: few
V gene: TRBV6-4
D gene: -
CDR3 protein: CASSLDRIGNTEAFF
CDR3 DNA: TGTGCCAGCAGCCTAGACAGGATCGGGAACACTGAAGCTTTCTTT

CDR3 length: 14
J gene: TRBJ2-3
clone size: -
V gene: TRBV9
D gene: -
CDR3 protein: CASSGLIGADTQYF
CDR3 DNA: TGTGCCAGCAGCGGGTTGATCGGGGCAGATACGCAGTATTTT

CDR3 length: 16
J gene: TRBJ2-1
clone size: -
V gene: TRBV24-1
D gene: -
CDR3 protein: CATSDLLGSSYNEQFF
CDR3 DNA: TGTGCCACCAGTGATTTGCTGGGGAGCTCCTACAATGAGCAGTTCTTC

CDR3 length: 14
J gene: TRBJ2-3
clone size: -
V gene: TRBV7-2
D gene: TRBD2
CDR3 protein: CASSWGGSTDTQYF
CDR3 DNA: TGTGCCAGCAGCTGGGGAGGGAGCACAGATACGCAGTATTTT

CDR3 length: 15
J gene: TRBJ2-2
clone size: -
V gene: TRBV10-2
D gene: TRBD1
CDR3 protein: CASKSGQGLVGELFF
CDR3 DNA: TGCGCCAGCAAATCCGGACAGGGTTTAGTCGGGGAGCTGTTTTTT

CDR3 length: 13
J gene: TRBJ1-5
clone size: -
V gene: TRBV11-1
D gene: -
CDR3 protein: CASSFSENQPQHF
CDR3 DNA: TGTGCCAGCAGCTTCTCCGAGAATCAGCCCCAGCATTTT

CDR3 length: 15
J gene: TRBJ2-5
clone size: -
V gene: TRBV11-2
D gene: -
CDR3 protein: CASSLDTGGRETQYF
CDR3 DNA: TGTGCCAGCAGCTTAGATACTGGGGGCAGGGAGACCCAGTACTTC

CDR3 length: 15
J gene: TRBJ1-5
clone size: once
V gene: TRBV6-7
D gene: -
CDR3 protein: CAITGDRGRLQPQHF
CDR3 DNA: TGTGCCATCACGGGTGACAGAGGTCGTCTTCAGCCCCAGCATTTT

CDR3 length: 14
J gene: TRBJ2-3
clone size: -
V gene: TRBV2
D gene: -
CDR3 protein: CASSAGLVTDTQYF
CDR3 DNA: TGTGCCAGCAGTGCGGGACTTGTGACAGATACGCAGTATTTT

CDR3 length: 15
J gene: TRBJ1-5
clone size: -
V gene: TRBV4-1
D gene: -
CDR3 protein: CASSLEGQRYQPQHF
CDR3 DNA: TGCGCCAGCAGCCTTGAAGGGCAGCGTTATCAGCCCCAGCATTTT